This T cell receptor beta chain was observed in a study of T-cell memory formation after mild COVID-19. MiXCR, applied by TCRdb to the 5' RACE reads, yields one record per CDR3 protein. The sample yields almost 350,000 distinct CDR3 sequences, around 20% seen once. V gave up 5 bases and J gave up 0 bases, with 14 bases separating them. Germline loops: CDR1 DFQATT, CDR2 SNEGSKA (reference sequence). This CDR3 is 15 amino acids long. Study-wide results and limits: The CD4+ clones that contracted clustered mainly within CM and EM, and the CD8+ clones concentrated in EMRA.

In the case of this clonotype: Antigen specificity is unknown.

The TCR was taken from a man younger than 35 who had mild COVID-19 (a few samples of this study predate the infection). Cell type and time point are not known. Sequenced: PBMCs or a T cell subset sorted from them (not recorded which). This rearrangement joins TRBV20-1 to TRBJ1-5; a possible D gene is TRBD1 (6 bases). CDR3 DNA sequence: TGCAGTGCTCGTCAGGGGTTTTATAGCAATCAGCCCCAGCATTTT. Translated: CSARQGFYSNQPQHF.